The 32 T cell receptor beta chains below were found in one sample sequenced in a study of cytomegalovirus exposure and HLA in healthy donors. It was with 60 Vbeta and 13 Jbeta primers that the PCR ran. Sequencing was performed with immunoSEQ multiplex PCR; in TCRdb, only in-frame clones are kept and a portion is missing. The sample contains some 130,000 clones, 74% of which appear only once. The sample consisted of PBMCs. These receptors were obtained from a woman aged 50 to 60 in good health and CMV-seropositive.

In DNA form, the CDR3 reads TGTGCCAGCAGTTCGGACAGGTCCTATGGCTACACCTTC. It specifies CASSSDRSYGYTF. This chain connects TRBV6-5 to TRBJ1-2; TRBD1 matches 7 bases. Trimming took 4 bases from V and 4 from J; bases not matched to a gene: 3. Germline assignment: CDR1 MNHEY and CDR2 SVGAGI. The length of the CDR3 is 13 residues.

V and J are TRBV9 and TRBJ1-6; 7 bases agree with TRBD1. This CDR3 is built from 15 residues. Losses at the gene ends were 1 base for V and 10 bases for J; bases not matched to a gene: 8. CDR1 SGDLS and CDR2 YYNGEE come from the germline V gene. DNA of the CDR3: TGTGCCAGCAGCGTATCCCGGGACAGAAGGTCACCCCTCCACTTT. Protein product: CASSVSRDRRSPLHF. Filled out from reference TRBV9 and TRBJ1-6, the complete variable domain reads DSGVTQTPKHLITATGQRVTLRCSPRSGDLSVYWYQQSLDQGLQFLIQYYNGEERAKGNILERFSAQQFPDLHSELNLSSLELGDSALYFCASSVSRDRRSPLHFGNGTRLTVT.

V is TRBV6-1 and J is TRBJ1-2; possible D gene TRBD1, 5 bases. Germline lookup yields CDR1 MNHNS and CDR2 SASEGT. This CDR3 contains 14 residues. V gave up 6 bases and J gave up 4 bases, with 15 bases separating them. The CDR3 loop reads CASSLGLVPYGYTF. The CDR3 region has the DNA TGTGCCAGCAGCTTGGGGCTGGTTCCCTATGGCTACACCTTC.

The rearrangement links TRBV11-3 to TRBJ1-2; D is perhaps TRBD1 (6 bases). The germline V gene encodes CDR1 SGHNT and CDR2 YENEEA. Trimming removed 0 bases from V and 4 bases from J, with 15 bases in between. CDR3 length: 16 residues. The CDR3: CASSLDSGGTGYGYTF. The CDR3 DNA follows: TGTGCCAGCAGCTTAGACTCTGGGGGCACAGGCTATGGCTACACCTTC.

This clone was picked up one time. The rearrangement joins TRBV18 to TRBJ2-3; maybe TRBD2 (5 bases). The CDR3 is made up of 14 amino acids. Per the germline V gene, CDR1 is KGHSH and CDR2 is LQKENI. V lost 6 bases, J lost 2 bases, and 12 bases lay in between. Here the CDR3 reads CASSSIALTDTQYF. CDR3 nucleotide sequence: TGTGCCAGCTCGTCTATAGCGCTCACAGATACGCAGTATTTT.

The rearrangement links TRBV6-5 to TRBJ2-1, with 9 positions matching TRBD2. This CDR3 has 15 amino acids. The V segment lost 0 bases and the J segment 15 bases; nucleotides outside the gene matches: 12. The germline CDR1 and CDR2 sequences are MNHEY and SVGAGI. CDR3 residues: CASSYSTGFAGGWFF. CDR3 bases: TGTGCCAGCAGTTACTCGACGGGTTTTGCGGGGGGGTGGTTCTTC.

This clone was observed a handful of times. J is TRBJ1-5 and V is TRBV19; TRBD1 matches 10 bases. Germline V gene sequence: CDR1 LNHDA, CDR2 SQIVND (reference sequence). CDR3 length equals 16 residues. Unmatched junction bases numbered 9, after V lost 8 bases and J lost 2 bases. The CDR3 spells CASGPGQGSGNQPQHF. CDR3 bases: TGTGCCAGTGGACCGGGACAGGGGTCGGGCAATCAGCCCCAGCATTTT. The variable domain in full, completed from reference TRBV19 and TRBJ1-5, reads DGGITQSPKYLFRKEGQNVTLSCEQNLNHDAMYWYRQDPGQGLRLIYYSQIVNDFQKGDIAEGYSVSREKKESFPLTVTSAQKNPTAFYLCASGPGQGSGNQPQHFGDGTRLSIL.

This rearrangement joins TRBV27 to TRBJ2-1; the D gene is possibly TRBD1 (6 bases). CDR3 length equals 14 residues. Trimming left V 7 bases short and J 2 bases short, with 12 bases between. Per germline, CDR1 MNHEY and CDR2 SMNVEV (reference sequence). The CDR3 DNA is TGTGCCAGCAAATGGGACATCACCTACAATGAGCAGTTCTTC. Its translation: CASKWDITYNEQFF.

The genes are TRBV9 and TRBJ2-5; a possible D gene is TRBD2 (5 bases). The CDR3 is 13 residues long. Trimming removed 0 bases at V and 5 bases at J, with 8 bases between. CDR1 and CDR2 (germline): SGDLS, YYNGEE. CDR3 sequence: CASSVGQRETQYF. CDR3 bases: TGTGCCAGCAGCGTAGGTCAGCGGGAGACCCAGTACTTC.

The V call is TRBV7-6, the J call TRBJ2-1; 12 bases are shared with TRBD2. Per the germline V gene, CDR1 is SGHVS and CDR2 is FNYEAQ. The CDR3 runs 17 residues. V trimming: 7 bases; J trimming: 2 bases; junction bases outside the gene matches: 9. The CDR3 sequence is CASTPGASGGAYNEQFF. CDR3 nucleotide sequence: TGTGCCAGCACCCCCGGGGCTAGCGGGGGGGCCTACAATGAGCAGTTCTTC. The variable domain in full, completed from reference TRBV7-6 and TRBJ2-1, reads GAGVSQSPRYKVTKRGQDVALRCDPISGHVSLYWYRQALGQGPEFLTYFNYEAQQDKSGLPNDRFSAERPEGSISTLTIQRTEQRDSAMYRCASTPGASGGAYNEQFFGPGTRLTVL.

V is TRBV10-3 and J is TRBJ2-5, with 8 bases aligning to TRBD2. J lost 3 bases, V lost 0 bases, and 15 bases had no gene match. This CDR3 is 19 amino acids long. Looked up from germline, CDR1 is ENHRY and CDR2 is SYGVKD. The CDR3 sequence is CAISESVGSRRGAEETQYF. CDR3 DNA sequence: TGTGCCATCAGTGAGTCCGTAGGGTCGAGGCGGGGGGCGGAAGAGACCCAGTACTTC.

This clone appeared once. The chain is built from TRBV5-1 and TRBJ2-7, with TRBD2 matching 12 bases. The CDR3 extends over 14 amino acids. Trimming cost V 3 bases and J 4 bases; bases outside gene matches: 2. The V gene's germline CDR1 is SGHRS and CDR2 YFSETQ. The CDR3 DNA follows: TGCGCCAGCAGCTCGGGACTAGCGGGTTACGAGCAGTACTTC. It is translated as CASSSGLAGYEQYF.

This chain connects TRBV15 to TRBJ2-5; 10 nucleotides line up with TRBD2. The germline CDR1 and CDR2 sequences are LNHNV and YYDKDF (reference sequence). V lost 5 bases and J lost 4; bases outside the gene matches: 10. The CDR3 length is 16 residues. This chain's CDR3 is CATSESGGAFLETQYF. CDR3 nucleotides: TGTGCCACCAGCGAAAGCGGGGGGGCCTTCTTAGAGACCCAGTACTTC.

The chain recombines TRBV11-3 with TRBJ2-7; weak D call: TRBD1 (9 bases). This CDR3 contains 16 residues. Germline V lookup: CDR1 SGHNT, CDR2 YENEEA. Trimming removed 5 bases at V and 1 base at J, with 18 bases between. CDR3 DNA sequence: TGTGCCAGCAGCCGGGAGGGACAGGGTACTTCCTACGAGCAGTACTTC. Its translation: CASSREGQGTSYEQYF. The full variable domain, completed using reference TRBV11-3 and TRBJ2-7, is EAGVVQSPRYKIIEKKQPVAFWCNPISGHNTLYWYLQNLGQGPELLIRYENEEAVDDSQLPKDRFSAERLKGVDSTLKIQPAELGDSAVYLCASSREGQGTSYEQYFGPGTRLTVT.

The rearrangement joins TRBV4-1 to TRBJ2-3; 8 nucleotides line up with TRBD2. After removal of 4 bases from V and 1 base from J, the junction contained 1 base not matched to a gene. Germline CDR1 and CDR2: MGHRA and YSYEKL. The CDR3 covers 14 residues. The CDR3 reads CASSLSGGTDTQYF. The DNA for the CDR3 is TGCGCCAGCAGCCTTAGCGGGGGCACAGATACGCAGTATTTT.

The chain employs TRBV11-3 and TRBJ2-1, with D possibly matching TRBD2 (6 bases). Germline values: CDR1 SGHNT, CDR2 YENEEA. Trimming left V 7 bases short and J 8 bases short, with 18 bases between. The CDR3 is made up of 14 amino acids. In DNA form, the CDR3 reads TGTGCCAGCACCAGGGACTCCCTTCGGGATGAGCAGTTCTTC. Translated, it gives CASTRDSLRDEQFF.

This sequence joins TRBV7-2 and TRBJ2-7; 8 bases fit TRBD2. J lost 3 bases, V lost 5 bases, and 6 bases had no gene match. CDR1 is SGHTA, CDR2 FQGNSA, per germline. The CDR3 is 14 residues long. The CDR3 DNA reads TGTGCCAGCAGCGGGGCGGGGGGTGACTACGAGCAGTACTTC. Protein sequence: CASSGAGGDYEQYF.

In its sample, this clone was seen once. This chain joins TRBV10-2 and TRBJ2-3, with TRBD1 identical over 7 bases. With V trimmed by 9 bases and J by 6 bases, 6 bases remained unmatched. Germline CDR1 and CDR2: WSHSY and SAAADI. The length of the CDR3 is 12 residues. The CDR3 DNA reads as TGCGCCAGTAGACAGGGCCCGGATACGCAGTATTTT. Its translation: CASRQGPDTQYF.

The rearrangement links TRBV2 to TRBJ2-6; D may be TRBD1 (6 bases). The CDR3 has 17 residues. V was cut by 10 bases and J by 1 base, with 20 bases left in between. Germline V CDR1 and CDR2: SNHLY, FYNNEI. This chain's CDR3 is CATGPGHHTSGANVLTF. CDR3 sequence (DNA): TGTGCCACCGGACCGGGACATCACACTTCTGGGGCCAACGTCCTGACTTTC.

In regard to this clone: One junction end does not reproduce the germline sequence, and a read error may be involved. The chain is built from TRBV5-1 and TRBJ1-1; D remains ambiguous. The CDR3 consists of 15 residues. Germline CDR1 is SGHRS and CDR2 is YFSETQ. The CDR3 sequence: CASRGAGGPNPEAFF. In nucleotides, the CDR3 is TGCGCCAGCCGGGGAGCGGGAGGGCCGAACCCTGAAGCTTTCTTT. The full variable domain, rest sourced from reference TRBV5-1 and TRBJ1-1, is KAGVTQTPRYLIKTRGQQVTLSCSPISGHRSVSWYQQTPGQGLQFLFEYFSETQRNKGNFPGRFSGRQFSNSRSEMNVSTLELGDSALYLCASRGAGGPNPEAFFGQGTRLTVV.

The V and J genes are TRBV6-4 and TRBJ1-6, with D maybe TRBD1 (5 bases). This CDR3 is built from 16 residues. Trimming shortened V by 3 bases and J by 7 bases, and 16 bases separated the two germline ends. Germline CDR1 is MRHNA and CDR2 is SNTAGT. The CDR3 nucleotides are TGTGCCAGCAGTGATCTTTGGGGCGCGGAAAATTCACCCCTCCACTTT. It specifies CASSDLWGAENSPLHF.

The chain is built from TRBV18 and TRBJ1-1; D call uncertain. The CDR3 totals 15 residues. Germline CDR1 and CDR2: KGHSH and LQKENI. Trimming cost V 0 bases and J 0 bases, with 8 bases left between them. The CDR3 here is CASSPPPALNTEAFF. CDR3 nucleotides: TGTGCCAGCTCACCACCCCCAGCGCTGAACACTGAAGCTTTCTTT.

The chain combines TRBV18 with TRBJ1-3; 7 bases match TRBD1. This CDR3 contains 15 residues. Germline V CDR1 and CDR2: KGHSH, LQKENI. The V and J ends lost 8 bases and 0 bases, in that order; junction bases with no gene match: 7. The CDR3 bases are TGTGCCAGCCCTGGGACAGAATCCTCTGGAAACACCATATATTTT. It encodes CASPGTESSGNTIYF.

The chain combines TRBV19 with TRBJ2-7; perhaps TRBD1 as D (5 bases). V was shortened by 7 bases and J by 5 bases, with 15 bases between the two germline ends. This CDR3 has 13 amino acids. CDR1 LNHDA and CDR2 SQIVND come from the germline V gene (reference sequence). CDR3 coding DNA: TGTGCCAGTAAAGTTCTAGGGGCAAACGAGCAGTACTTC. This sequence encodes CASKVLGANEQYF.

The chain combines TRBV7-9 with TRBJ2-5; the match to TRBD1 covers 9 bases. V gave up 3 bases and J gave up 4 bases; unmatched junction bases: 6. CDR3 length equals 15 residues. Germline V gene lookup returns CDR1 SEHNR and CDR2 FQNEAQ (reference sequence). The CDR3 sequence: CASSLSLTGGETQYF. In DNA, the CDR3 is TGTGCCAGCAGCTTGAGTTTGACAGGGGGAGAGACCCAGTACTTC.

The chain couples TRBV5-1 to TRBJ2-3; 8 bases are shared with TRBD2. Per the germline V gene, CDR1 is SGHRS and CDR2 is YFSETQ. There are 15 residues in the CDR3. The J segment lost 4 bases and the V segment lost 0 bases, leaving 4 bases of the junction unmatched. The CDR3 loop reads CASSLDGGASDTQYF. The CDR3 nucleotides read TGCGCCAGCAGCTTGGACGGGGGGGCCTCAGATACGCAGTATTTT.

In the case of this clone: Other DNA sequences from this sample encode an identical CDR3 as well. The chain couples TRBV7-2 to TRBJ1-3, with TRBD1 identical over 7 bases. The germline V gene encodes CDR1 SGHTA and CDR2 FQGNSA. Unmatched junction bases numbered 5, after V lost 5 bases and J lost 4 bases. The CDR3 runs to 14 residues. CDR3 in amino acids: CASSRDRVGNTIYF. CDR3 nucleotide sequence: TGTGCCAGCAGCCGAGACAGGGTCGGAAACACCATATATTTT.

The V and J genes are TRBV7-7 and TRBJ2-7; 9 nucleotides match TRBD2. Germline V lookup: CDR1 SSHAT, CDR2 FNYEAQ (reference sequence). Trimming cost V 0 bases and J 4 bases; bases outside gene matches: 4. The CDR3 runs to 15 residues. The CDR3 here is CASSLAAGGSYEQYF. Written as DNA, the CDR3 is TGTGCCAGCAGCTTAGCAGCGGGGGGTTCATACGAGCAGTACTTC.

The genes are TRBV6-1 and TRBJ2-5; a possible D gene is TRBD1 (5 bases). This CDR3 contains 15 residues. Per the germline V gene, CDR1 is MNHNS and CDR2 is SASEGT. Trimming took off 6 bases at V and 5 bases at J, with 19 bases between the two ends. The CDR3: CASSSGMGFSETQYF. CDR3 nucleotide sequence: TGTGCCAGCAGCTCAGGGATGGGGTTTTCGGAGACCCAGTACTTC.

The chain is built from TRBV10-3 and TRBJ1-2; 10 positions match TRBD1. V lost 6 bases and J lost 6; bases outside the gene matches: 7. CDR3 length equals 14 residues. CDR1 ENHRY and CDR2 SYGVKD come from the germline V gene. The CDR3 protein is CAIRGGTGVNGYTF. The CDR3 nucleotides read TGTGCCATCAGGGGCGGGACAGGGGTGAATGGCTACACCTTC.

This rearrangement joins TRBV4-1 to TRBJ2-6, with 8 bases fitting TRBD1. This CDR3 has 15 amino acids. The germline V gene has CDR1 MGHRA and CDR2 YSYEKL. V lost 8 bases to trimming and J lost 2 bases; unmatched junction nucleotides: 5. CDR3 coding DNA: TGCGCCAGCTCCCAGGGGGCGGCTGGGGCCAACGTCCTGACTTTC. Its protein is CASSQGAAGANVLTF.

This clone was recorded a few times. For the CDR3, the DNA is TGTGCCAGCAGCTCTTCCGTTAGAACCGACAATGAGCAGTTCTTC. This translates into CASSSSVRTDNEQFF. This sequence joins TRBV5-4 and TRBJ2-1, with D uncertain. CDR3 length equals 15 residues. V was clipped by 3 bases and J by 5 bases, with 15 bases between them. CDR1 and CDR2 (germline): SGHNT, YYREEE (reference sequence).